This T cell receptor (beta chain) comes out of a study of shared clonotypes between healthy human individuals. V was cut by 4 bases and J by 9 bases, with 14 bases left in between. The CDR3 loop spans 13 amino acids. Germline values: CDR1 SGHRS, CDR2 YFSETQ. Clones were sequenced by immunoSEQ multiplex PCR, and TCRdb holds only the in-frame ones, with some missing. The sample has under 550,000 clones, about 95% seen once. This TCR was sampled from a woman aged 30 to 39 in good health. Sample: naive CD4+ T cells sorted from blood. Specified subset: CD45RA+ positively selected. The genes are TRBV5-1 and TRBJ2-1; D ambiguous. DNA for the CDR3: TGCGCCAGCAGCGACCTCGACTTCGGTGAGCAGTTCTTC. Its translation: CASSDLDFGEQFF.